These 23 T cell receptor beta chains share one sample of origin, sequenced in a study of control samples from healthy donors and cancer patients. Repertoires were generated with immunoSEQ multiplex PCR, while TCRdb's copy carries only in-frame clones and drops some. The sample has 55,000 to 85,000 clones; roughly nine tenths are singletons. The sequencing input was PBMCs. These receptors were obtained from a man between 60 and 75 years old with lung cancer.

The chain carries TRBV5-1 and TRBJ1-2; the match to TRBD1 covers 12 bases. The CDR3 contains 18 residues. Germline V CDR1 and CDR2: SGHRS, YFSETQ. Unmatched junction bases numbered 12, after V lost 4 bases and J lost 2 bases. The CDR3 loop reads CASSRIPGTGGENYGYTF. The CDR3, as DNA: TGCGCCAGCAGCAGAATCCCAGGGACAGGGGGCGAGAACTATGGCTACACCTTC.

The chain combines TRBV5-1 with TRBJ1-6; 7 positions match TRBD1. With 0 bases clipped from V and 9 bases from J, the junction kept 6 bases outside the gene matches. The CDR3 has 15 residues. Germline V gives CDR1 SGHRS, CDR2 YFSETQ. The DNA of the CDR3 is TGCGCCAGCAGCTTGGACGGTCAGGGGGGTTCACCCCTCCACTTT. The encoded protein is CASSLDGQGGSPLHF. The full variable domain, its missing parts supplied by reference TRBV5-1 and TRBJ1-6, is KAGVTQTPRYLIKTRGQQVTLSCSPISGHRSVSWYQQTPGQGLQFLFEYFSETQRNKGNFPGRFSGRQFSNSRSEMNVSTLELGDSALYLCASSLDGQGGSPLHFGNGTRLTVT.

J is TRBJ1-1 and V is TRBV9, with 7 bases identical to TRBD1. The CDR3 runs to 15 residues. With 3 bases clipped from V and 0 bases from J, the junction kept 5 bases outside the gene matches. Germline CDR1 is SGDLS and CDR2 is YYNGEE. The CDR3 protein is CASSARGQLNTEAFF. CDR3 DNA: TGTGCCAGCAGCGCCCGGGGACAGTTGAACACTGAAGCTTTCTTT.

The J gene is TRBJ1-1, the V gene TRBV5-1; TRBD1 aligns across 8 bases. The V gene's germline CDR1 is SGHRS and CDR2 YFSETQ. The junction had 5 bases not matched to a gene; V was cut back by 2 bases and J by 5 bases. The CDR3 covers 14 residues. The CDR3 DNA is TGCGCCAGCAGCTTATTGACAGGGGAAACTGAAGCTTTCTTT. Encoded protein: CASSLLTGETEAFF.

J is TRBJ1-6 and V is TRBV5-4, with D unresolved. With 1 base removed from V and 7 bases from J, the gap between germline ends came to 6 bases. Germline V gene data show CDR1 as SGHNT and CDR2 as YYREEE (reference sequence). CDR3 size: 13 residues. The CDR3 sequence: CASSLQRNSPLHF. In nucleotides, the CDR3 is TGTGCCAGCAGCTTGCAAAGAAATTCACCCCTCCACTTT.

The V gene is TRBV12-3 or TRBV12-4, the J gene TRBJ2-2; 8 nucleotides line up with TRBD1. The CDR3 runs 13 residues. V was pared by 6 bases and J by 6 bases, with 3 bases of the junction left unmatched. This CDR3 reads CASSWGQAGELFF. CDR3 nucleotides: TGTGCCAGCAGCTGGGGACAGGCCGGGGAGCTGTTTTTT.

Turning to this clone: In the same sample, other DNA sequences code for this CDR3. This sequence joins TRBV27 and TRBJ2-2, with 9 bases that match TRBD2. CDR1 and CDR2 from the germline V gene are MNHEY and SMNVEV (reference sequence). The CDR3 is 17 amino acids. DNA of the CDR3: TGTCCCCGCAGTTCAGAAACGCGGGGGGGCCGGACCGGGGAGCTGTTTTTT. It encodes CPRSSETRGGRTGELFF.

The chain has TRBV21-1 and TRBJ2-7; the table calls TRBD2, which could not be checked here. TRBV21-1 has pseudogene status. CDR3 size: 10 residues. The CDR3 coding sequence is TGTGCCAGCACTCTTAGGGGGGGGCACTTC. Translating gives CASTLRGGHF.

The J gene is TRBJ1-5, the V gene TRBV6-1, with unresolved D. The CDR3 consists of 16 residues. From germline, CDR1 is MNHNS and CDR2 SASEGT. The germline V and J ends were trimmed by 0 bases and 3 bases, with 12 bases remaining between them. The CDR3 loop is CASSEAIRGSNQPQHF. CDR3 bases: TGTGCCAGCAGTGAAGCGATACGAGGCTCCAATCAGCCCCAGCATTTT.

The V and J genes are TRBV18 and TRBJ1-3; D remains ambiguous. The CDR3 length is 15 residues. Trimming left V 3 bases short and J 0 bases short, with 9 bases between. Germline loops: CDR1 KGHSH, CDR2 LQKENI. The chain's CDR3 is CASSPGPGSGNTIYF. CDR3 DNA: TGTGCCAGCTCACCTGGCCCAGGCTCTGGAAACACCATATATTTT.

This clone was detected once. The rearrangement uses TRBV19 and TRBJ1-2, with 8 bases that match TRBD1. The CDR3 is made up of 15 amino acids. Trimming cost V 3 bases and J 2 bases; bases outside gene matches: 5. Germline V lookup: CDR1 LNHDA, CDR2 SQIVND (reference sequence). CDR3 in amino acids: CASSILSGGNYGYTF. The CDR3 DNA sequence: TGTGCCAGTAGTATCCTCTCAGGGGGCAACTATGGCTACACCTTC.

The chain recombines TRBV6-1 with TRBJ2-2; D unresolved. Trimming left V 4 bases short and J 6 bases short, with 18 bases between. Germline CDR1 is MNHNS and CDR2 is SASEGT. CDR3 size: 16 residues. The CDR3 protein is CASSAKGNSRPGELFF. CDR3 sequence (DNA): TGTGCCAGCAGTGCTAAGGGTAACAGTCGCCCCGGGGAGCTGTTTTTT.

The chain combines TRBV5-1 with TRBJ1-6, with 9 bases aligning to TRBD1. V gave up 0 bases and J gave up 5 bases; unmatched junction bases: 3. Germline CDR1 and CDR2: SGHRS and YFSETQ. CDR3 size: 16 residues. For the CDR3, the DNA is TGCGCCAGCAGCTTGGGGGACAGGGAACATAATTCACCCCTCCACTTT. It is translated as CASSLGDREHNSPLHF.

CDR3 sequence: CASSLALGRSSYEQYF. The CDR3 DNA sequence: TGTGCCAGCAGCTTAGCGTTGGGCCGGAGCTCCTACGAGCAGTACTTC. This sequence joins TRBV7-9 and TRBJ2-7, with D hard to call. CDR1 SEHNR and CDR2 FQNEAQ come from the germline V gene (reference sequence). Trimming removed 0 bases from V and 0 bases from J, with 12 bases in between. The CDR3 runs 16 residues.

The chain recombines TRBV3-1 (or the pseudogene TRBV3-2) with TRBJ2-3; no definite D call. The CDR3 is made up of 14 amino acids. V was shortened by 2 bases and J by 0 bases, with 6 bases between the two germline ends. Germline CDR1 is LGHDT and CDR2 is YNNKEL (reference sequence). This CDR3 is CASSQSRSTDTQYF. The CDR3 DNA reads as TGTGCCAGCAGCCAATCCCGCAGCACAGATACGCAGTATTTT.

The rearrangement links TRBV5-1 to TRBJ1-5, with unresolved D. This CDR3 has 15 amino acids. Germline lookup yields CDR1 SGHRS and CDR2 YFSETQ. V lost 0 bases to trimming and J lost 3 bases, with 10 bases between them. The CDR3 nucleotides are TGCGCCAGCAGCTTGGAGGGTATGTACAATCAGCCCCAGCATTTT. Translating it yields CASSLEGMYNQPQHF.

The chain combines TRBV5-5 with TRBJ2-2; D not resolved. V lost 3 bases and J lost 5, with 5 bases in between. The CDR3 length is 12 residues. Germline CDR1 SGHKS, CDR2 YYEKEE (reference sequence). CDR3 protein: CASSSATGELFF. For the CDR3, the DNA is TGTGCCAGCAGCTCTGCAACCGGGGAGCTGTTTTTT.

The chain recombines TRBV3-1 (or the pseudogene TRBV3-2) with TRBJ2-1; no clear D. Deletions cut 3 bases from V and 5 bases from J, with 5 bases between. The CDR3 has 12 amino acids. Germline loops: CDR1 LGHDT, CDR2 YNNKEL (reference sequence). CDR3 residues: CASSQSDNEQFF. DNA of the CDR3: TGTGCCAGCAGCCAGAGCGACAATGAGCAGTTCTTC.

This chain's CDR3 is CASSLGPDVEQYF. The CDR3 DNA is TGTGCCAGCAGCTTAGGTCCCGACGTGGAGCAGTACTTC. The chain couples TRBV7-8 to TRBJ2-7; unclear D gene. Trimming took off 1 base at V and 7 bases at J, with 11 bases between the two ends. Germline CDR1 is SGHVS and CDR2 is FQNEAQ. This CDR3 is 13 amino acids long.

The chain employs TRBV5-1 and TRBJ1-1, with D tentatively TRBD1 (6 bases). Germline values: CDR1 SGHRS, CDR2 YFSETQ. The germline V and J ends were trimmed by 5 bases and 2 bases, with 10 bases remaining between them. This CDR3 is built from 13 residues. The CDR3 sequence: CASRADSNTEAFF. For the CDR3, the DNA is TGCGCCAGCAGGGCGGACAGTAACACTGAAGCTTTCTTT.

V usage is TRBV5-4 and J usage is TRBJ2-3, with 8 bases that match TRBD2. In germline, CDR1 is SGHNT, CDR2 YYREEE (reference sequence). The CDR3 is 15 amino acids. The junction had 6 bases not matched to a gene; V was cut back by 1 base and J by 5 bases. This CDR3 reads CASSLTSGPVDTQYF. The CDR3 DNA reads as TGTGCCAGCAGCTTGACTAGCGGCCCCGTAGATACGCAGTATTTT. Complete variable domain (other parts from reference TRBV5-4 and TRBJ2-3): ETGVTQSPTHLIKTRGQQVTLRCSSQSGHNTVSWYQQALGQGPQFIFQYYREEENGRGNFPPRFSGLQFPNYSSELNVNALELDDSALYLCASSLTSGPVDTQYFGPGTRLTVL.

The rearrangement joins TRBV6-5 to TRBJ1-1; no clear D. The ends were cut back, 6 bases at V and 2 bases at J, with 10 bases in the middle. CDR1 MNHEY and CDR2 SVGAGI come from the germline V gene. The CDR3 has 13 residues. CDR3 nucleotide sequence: TGTGCCAGCAGCGTCGACATAAACACTGAAGCTTTCTTT. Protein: CASSVDINTEAFF.

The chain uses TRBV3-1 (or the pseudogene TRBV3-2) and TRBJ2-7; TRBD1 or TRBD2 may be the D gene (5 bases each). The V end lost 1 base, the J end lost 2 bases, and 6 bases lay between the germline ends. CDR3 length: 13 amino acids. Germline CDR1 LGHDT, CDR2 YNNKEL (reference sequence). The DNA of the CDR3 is TGTGCCAGCAGCCAAGGGGACCCCTACGAGCAGTACTTC. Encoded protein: CASSQGDPYEQYF.